Presented here are 28 T cell receptor beta chains from one specimen sequenced in a study of CD8 T cells in ankylosing spondylitis. A single record per CDR3 protein comes from TCRdb applying MiXCR to the 5' RACE reads. The sample holds roughly 130,000 distinct CDR3 sequences; roughly 8% are singletons and the top ten take 6% to 8%. Sequencing input: synovial fluid, either unsorted or a sorted T cell fraction (not recorded which). These receptors were taken from a male donor with ankylosing spondylitis.

This clonotype appeared many times. The chain employs TRBV24-1 and TRBJ2-5; 7 bases map to TRBD1. This CDR3 is built from 14 residues. The germline V gene encodes CDR1 KGHDR and CDR2 SFDVKD. V lost 4 bases to trimming and J lost 5 bases; unmatched junction nucleotides: 6. The CDR3 protein is CATSDDRVGETQYF. The CDR3 coding sequence is TGTGCCACCAGTGACGACAGGGTAGGGGAGACCCAGTACTTC.

This clonotype turned up a few times. The chain couples TRBV7-8 to TRBJ2-2, with 7 bases fitting TRBD1. The CDR3 runs to 14 residues. Germline V gene lookup returns CDR1 SGHVS and CDR2 FQNEAQ. V lost 6 bases and J lost 4; bases outside the gene matches: 5. This CDR3 reads CASRNRQGTGELFF. In DNA, the CDR3 is TGTGCCAGCAGAAACCGACAGGGCACCGGGGAGCTGTTTTTT.

This clonotype was counted many times. The V gene is TRBV21-1, the J gene TRBJ2-5; whether TRBD1, the table's D call, matches the DNA was not checked. TRBV21-1 is a pseudogene segment. This CDR3 region has 14 residues. CDR3 in amino acids: CASSAEGVEETQYF. CDR3 DNA: TGTGCCAGCAGCGCAGAGGGGGTAGAGGAGACCCAGTACTTC.

DNA of the CDR3: TGTGCCACCAGCATGACGACAGGGGTAATTGCTCAGCCCCAGCATTTT. Its translation is CATSMTTGVIAQPQHF. The V gene is TRBV15, the J gene TRBJ1-5; 8 bases line up with TRBD1. CDR3 size: 16 residues. J lost 6 bases, V lost 4 bases, and 11 bases had no gene match. The germline V gene has CDR1 LNHNV and CDR2 YYDKDF (reference sequence).

This clonotype was picked up many times. The V gene is TRBV9, the J gene TRBJ1-1; D is uncertain. This CDR3 comprises 13 residues. From germline, CDR1 is SGDLS and CDR2 YYNGEE. V dropped 0 bases and J dropped 0 bases, with 3 bases sitting between them. The CDR3 loop is CASSVAVNTEAFF. CDR3 nucleotide sequence: TGTGCCAGCAGCGTAGCGGTGAACACTGAAGCTTTCTTT.

This clonotype was seen more than once but under ten times. The chain combines TRBV27 with TRBJ1-4; D gene ambiguous. The CDR3 is made up of 14 amino acids. Germline assignment: CDR1 MNHEY and CDR2 SMNVEV (reference sequence). V lost 3 bases to trimming and J lost 8 bases, with 13 bases between them. This CDR3 reads CASSFRRVGEKLFF. CDR3 DNA sequence: TGTGCCAGCAGTTTCCGGAGGGTAGGGGAAAAACTGTTTTTT.

This clonotype was seen many times. V and J are TRBV20-1 and TRBJ2-5; TRBD2 aligns across 13 bases. In germline, CDR1 is DFQATT, CDR2 SNEGSKA (reference sequence). The CDR3 length is 14 residues. CDR3 sequence reads: CGGLAGPDAETQYF. The CDR3 DNA is TGCGGGGGACTAGCGGGACCCGACGCCGAGACCCAGTACTTC.

This clonotype has a count of ten or more. This chain links TRBV3-1 with TRBJ1-1; D is perhaps TRBD1 (5 bases). Germline V gene sequence: CDR1 LGHDT, CDR2 YNNKEL (reference sequence). Trimming shortened V by 3 bases and J by 6 bases, and 11 bases separated the two germline ends. This CDR3 spans 13 amino acids. The CDR3 reads CASSQRGSSEAFF. DNA for the CDR3: TGTGCCAGCAGCCAGAGGGGCAGCTCTGAAGCTTTCTTT.

This clonotype was observed at least ten times. The chain combines TRBV20-1 with TRBJ2-7; D is possibly TRBD1 or TRBD2 (5 bases each). The CDR3 has 14 residues. V shed 1 base and J shed 3 bases, with 13 bases lying between them. Looked up from germline, CDR1 is DFQATT and CDR2 is SNEGSKA (reference sequence). The DNA of the CDR3 is TGCAGTGCTAGAGTGGGACCGACTTACTACGAGCAGTACTTC. Protein sequence: CSARVGPTYYEQYF.

This clonotype was found once. One end of the junction is discordant with germline, which a read error may explain. V is TRBV11-1 and J is TRBJ2-1; TRBD2 matches 9 bases. Germline assignment: CDR1 SGHAT and CDR2 FQDESV (reference sequence). The CDR3 spans 14 residues. The CDR3 loop reads CDSRNSGGPNEQFF. The CDR3 bases are TGTGACAGCAGGAATAGCGGGGGACCCAATGAGCAGTTCTTC.

This sequence joins TRBV2 and TRBJ2-5; 9 nucleotides line up with TRBD2. This CDR3 region has 15 residues. The germline V gene encodes CDR1 SNHLY and CDR2 FYNNEI. Unmatched junction bases numbered 0, after V lost 1 base and J lost 0 bases. In nucleotides, the CDR3 is TGTGCCAGCAGTGAAGGACTAGCGGACCAAGAGACCCAGTACTTC. Its protein is CASSEGLADQETQYF.

This clonotype showed up just a few times. The chain employs TRBV5-1 and TRBJ1-6; D ambiguous. Trimming stripped 4 bases from V and 11 bases from J, with 16 bases between. The CDR3 sequence is 14 residues long. Germline V gene sequence: CDR1 SGHRS, CDR2 YFSETQ. CDR3 sequence: CASSPNFRGAPLHF. CDR3 bases: TGCGCCAGCAGCCCGAATTTTCGGGGAGCACCCCTCCACTTT. The full variable domain, rest sourced from reference TRBV5-1 and TRBJ1-6, is KAGVTQTPRYLIKTRGQQVTLSCSPISGHRSVSWYQQTPGQGLQFLFEYFSETQRNKGNFPGRFSGRQFSNSRSEMNVSTLELGDSALYLCASSPNFRGAPLHFGNGTRLTVT.

This clonotype was seen repeatedly, ten times or more. The chain has TRBV5-4 and TRBJ1-1, with D perhaps TRBD1 (5 bases). CDR1 and CDR2 (germline): SGHNT, YYREEE (reference sequence). V was cut by 2 bases and J by 1 base, with 6 bases left in between. This CDR3 is 13 amino acids long. The CDR3 loop reads CASSFTGNTEAFF. Here the CDR3 DNA reads TGTGCCAGCAGCTTTACAGGGAACACTGAAGCTTTCTTT. Full variable domain (missing parts from reference TRBV5-4 and TRBJ1-1): ETGVTQSPTHLIKTRGQQVTLRCSSQSGHNTVSWYQQALGQGPQFIFQYYREEENGRGNFPPRFSGLQFPNYSSELNVNALELDDSALYLCASSFTGNTEAFFGQGTRLTVV.

This clonotype was recorded many times. This sequence joins TRBV28 and TRBJ1-1; D not certain. Trimming took 6 bases from V and 8 from J, leaving 13 bases between them. This CDR3 has 12 amino acids. Germline V gene data show CDR1 as MDHEN and CDR2 as SYDVKM. The CDR3 DNA reads TGTGCCAGCAGCGAATTTAGTGGGGAAGCTTTCTTT. Protein product: CASSEFSGEAFF.

This clonotype was picked up a small number of times. The rearrangement uses TRBV5-5 and TRBJ1-6; D not resolved. V lost 0 bases, J lost 7 bases, and 11 bases lay in between. Germline values: CDR1 SGHKS, CDR2 YYEKEE (reference sequence). This CDR3 has 15 amino acids. In nucleotides, the CDR3 is TGTGCCAGCAGCTTGGCCGGGTCTCCGAATTCACCCCTCCACTTT. This codes for CASSLAGSPNSPLHF.

This clonotype turned up a few times. The CDR3 coding sequence is TGTGCCAGCAGCCCTCTAGCGGGGGGGCCGAATGAGCAGTTCTTC. The encoded protein is CASSPLAGGPNEQFF. This chain connects TRBV14 to TRBJ2-1; 12 bases match TRBD2. Germline CDR1 SGHDN, CDR2 FVKESK. This CDR3 comprises 15 residues. The J segment lost 7 bases and the V segment lost 4 bases, leaving 5 bases of the junction unmatched. The full variable domain, in which reference TRBV14 and TRBJ2-1 provide the parts outside the CDR3, is EAGVTQFPSHSVIEKGQTVTLRCDPISGHDNLYWYRRVMGKEIKFLLHFVKESKQDESGMPNNRFLAERTGGTYSTLKVQPAELEDSGVYFCASSPLAGGPNEQFFGPGTRLTVL.

Many counts were recorded for this clonotype. The chain links TRBV4-2 to TRBJ1-3; TRBD1 might be the D (5 bases). The germline V gene encodes CDR1 LGHNA and CDR2 YNFKEQ. The length of the CDR3 is 14 residues. The ends were cut back, 3 bases at V and 0 bases at J, with 6 bases in the middle. The CDR3 bases are TGTGCCAGCAGCCAGAGGGGCTCTGGAAACACCATATATTTT. Protein product: CASSQRGSGNTIYF.

The chain links TRBV11-3 to TRBJ2-3; the D is unclear. V was shortened by 8 bases and J by 0 bases, with 12 bases between the two germline ends. This CDR3 region has 14 residues. Germline V gene lookup returns CDR1 SGHNT and CDR2 YENEEA. In nucleotides, the CDR3 is TGTGCCAGCTCAGCTACGGCTAGCACAGATACGCAGTATTTT. It is translated as CASSATASTDTQYF.

Ten or more counts support this clonotype. V is TRBV12-3 or TRBV12-4 and J is TRBJ1-2; TRBD1 is a possible D gene (5 bases). The CDR3 contains 14 residues. Deletions cut 2 bases from V and 4 bases from J, with 11 bases between. The chain's CDR3 is CASSLLAGIYGYTF. CDR3 bases: TGTGCCAGCAGTTTATTAGCAGGGATCTATGGCTACACCTTC.

In its sample, this clonotype was seen a few times. The chain has TRBV20-1 and TRBJ2-5; 12 bases line up with TRBD2. This CDR3 is 15 amino acids long. Germline V CDR1 and CDR2: DFQATT, SNEGSKA (reference sequence). Germline trimming cut 5 bases from V and 5 bases from J; bases unmatched to any gene: 9. The CDR3 DNA is TGCAGTGCTGGGGCTAGCGGGGGGGCAAGCGAGACCCAGTACTTC. Its translation is CSAGASGGASETQYF.

V usage is TRBV7-8 and J usage is TRBJ1-2; TRBD1 matches 9 bases. The V segment lost 2 bases and the J segment 7 bases; nucleotides outside the gene matches: 14. The germline CDR1 and CDR2 sequences are SGHVS and FQNEAQ. This CDR3 region has 17 residues. The DNA of the CDR3 is TGTGCCAGCAGCTTAACAGGGGGCTCTAGGCAGGAGGGTGGCTACACCTTC. It codes for CASSLTGGSRQEGGYTF.

Ten or more counts support this clonotype. The chain has TRBV6-2 or TRBV6-3 and TRBJ2-3; 9 nucleotides match TRBD2. Trimming took 6 bases from V and 2 from J; bases not matched to a gene: 18. CDR1 is MNHEY and CDR2 is SVGEGT in the germline V gene. The CDR3 runs to 19 residues. In nucleotides, the CDR3 is TGTGCCAGCAGCACTATCGGGGTAGCGGGAGTACGGATCACAGATACGCAGTATTTT. Translated: CASSTIGVAGVRITDTQYF.

V and J are TRBV28 and TRBJ2-4, with a possible D match to TRBD1 (5 bases). V was pared by 6 bases and J by 6 bases, with 9 bases between. This CDR3 contains 12 residues. Germline assignment: CDR1 MDHEN and CDR2 SYDVKM. CDR3: CASSQTVNIQYF. DNA of the CDR3: TGTGCCAGCAGCCAGACAGTAAACATTCAGTACTTC.

The chain recombines TRBV20-1 with TRBJ2-1; TRBD2 matches at 7 bases. The germline CDR1 and CDR2 sequences are DFQATT and SNEGSKA (reference sequence). The CDR3 has 15 residues. With V trimmed by 2 bases and J by 5 bases, 9 bases remained unmatched. CDR3 nucleotide sequence: TGCAGTGCTAGACTAGCGGCTAAACAACACAATGAGCAGTTCTTC. Translated, it gives CSARLAAKQHNEQFF.

This clonotype has just a few counts. The V call is TRBV5-1, the J call TRBJ2-7, with 8 bases matching TRBD2. This CDR3 comprises 13 residues. Germline values: CDR1 SGHRS, CDR2 YFSETQ. The J segment lost 5 bases and the V segment lost 3 bases, leaving 4 bases of the junction unmatched. CDR3 protein: CASSWRGVNEQYF. In DNA form, the CDR3 reads TGCGCCAGCAGCTGGCGGGGGGTGAACGAGCAGTACTTC.

This clonotype was seen repeatedly, ten times or more. The gene calls are TRBV29-1 and TRBJ1-5, with 7 bases that match TRBD1. Germline values: CDR1 SQVTM, CDR2 ANQGSEA. The V segment lost 7 bases and the J segment 11 bases; nucleotides outside the gene matches: 11. CDR3 length: 12 residues. This CDR3 reads CSAGQSRGAQHF. The DNA for the CDR3 is TGCAGCGCGGGACAGAGCCGGGGGGCCCAGCATTTT.

This clonotype was counted many times. The chain has TRBV4-1 and TRBJ1-1; TRBD1 is a possible D gene (6 bases). This CDR3 is built from 15 residues. From germline, CDR1 is MGHRA and CDR2 YSYEKL. Trimming took 1 base from V and 4 from J, leaving 13 bases between them. The CDR3 sequence: CASSQVLQGLTEAFF. CDR3 nucleotides: TGCGCCAGCAGCCAAGTCCTACAGGGTCTCACTGAAGCTTTCTTT.

The sample holds a few counts of this clonotype. The chain employs TRBV7-2 and TRBJ2-5; D is undetermined. V dropped 5 bases and J dropped 1 base, with 8 bases sitting between them. This CDR3 is 13 amino acids long. In germline, CDR1 is SGHTA, CDR2 FQGNSA. CDR3 sequence (DNA): TGTGCCAGCAGCCCAACGCCCCAAGAGACCCAGTACTTC. It encodes CASSPTPQETQYF.